Listed below are T cell receptor beta chains from one sample, sequenced in a study of T cell repertoires in cytomegalovirus infection. TCRdb used MiXCR to reprocess the reads, holding one entry per CDR3 protein. The sample consists of about 310,000 distinct CDR3 sequences, about a sixth of them appearing once. The sequencing input was PBMCs. These receptors were collected from a human donor in good health (CMV status not recorded). Some clones in this sample may be carry-over from other donors' samples. CDR3s include the opening cysteine and the closing phenylalanine or tryptophan. A D gene is named only where the DNA matches it firmly. Clone size is stated in some rows and not others, as once, few, many or a class when expanded.

v_gene: TRBV11-2; j_gene: TRBJ2-2; d_gene: .; abundance: .; CDR3aa: CASSFNTGTTGELFF; CDR3nt: TGTGCCAGCAGCTTCAACACAGGGACCACCGGGGAGCTGTTTTTT
v_gene: TRBV7-3; j_gene: TRBJ2-3; d_gene: .; abundance: many; CDR3aa: CASSLNPGPSTDTQYF; CDR3nt: TGTGCCAGCAGCTTAAACCCGGGCCCTAGCACAGATACGCAGTATTTT
v_gene: TRBV5-1; j_gene: TRBJ1-1; d_gene: .; abundance: .; CDR3aa: CASSPGQLTEAFF; CDR3nt: TGCGCCAGCAGCCCTGGGCAGCTCACTGAAGCTTTCTTT
v_gene: TRBV20-1; j_gene: TRBJ2-1; d_gene: TRBD2; abundance: .; CDR3aa: CSARVLAGYNEQFF; CDR3nt: TGCAGTGCTAGAGTTCTAGCGGGGTACAATGAGCAGTTCTTC
v_gene: TRBV6-2/TRBV6-3; j_gene: TRBJ2-7; d_gene: .; abundance: many; CDR3aa: CASSNLKGYEQYF; CDR3nt: TGTGCCAGCAGTAACCTGAAGGGTTACGAGCAGTACTTC
v_gene: TRBV3-1; j_gene: TRBJ1-1; d_gene: .; abundance: .; CDR3aa: CASSNGGTEAFF; CDR3nt: TGTGCCAGCAGTAACGGGGGTACTGAAGCTTTCTTT
v_gene: TRBV7-2; j_gene: TRBJ1-2; d_gene: .; abundance: many; CDR3aa: CASSSFGQAYGYTF; CDR3nt: TGTGCCAGCAGCTCGTTCGGGCAGGCCTATGGCTACACCTTC
v_gene: TRBV29-1; j_gene: TRBJ2-3; d_gene: .; abundance: .; CDR3aa: CSSRGGLGTDTQYF; CDR3nt: TGCAGCTCAAGAGGGGGATTGGGGACAGATACGCAGTATTTT
v_gene: TRBV28; j_gene: TRBJ1-2; d_gene: TRBD1; abundance: few; CDR3aa: CASHLTGYGYTF; CDR3nt: TGTGCCAGCCACCTGACAGGGTATGGCTACACCTTC
v_gene: TRBV7-9; j_gene: TRBJ2-6; d_gene: .; abundance: .; CDR3aa: CASSLALQSSGANVLTF; CDR3nt: TGTGCCAGCAGCTTAGCGCTCCAAAGCTCTGGGGCCAACGTCCTGACTTTC
v_gene: TRBV12-3/TRBV12-4; j_gene: TRBJ1-6; d_gene: .; abundance: few; CDR3aa: CASSLGLYSPLHF; CDR3nt: TGTGCCAGCAGTTTAGGACTCTATTCACCCCTCCACTTT
v_gene: TRBV6-1; j_gene: TRBJ2-2; d_gene: .; abundance: .; CDR3aa: CASRHQGGNTGELFF; CDR3nt: TGTGCCAGCAGACACCAGGGGGGTAACACCGGGGAGCTGTTTTTT
v_gene: TRBV12-3/TRBV12-4; j_gene: TRBJ1-1; d_gene: .; abundance: few; CDR3aa: CASNPWGRTEAFF; CDR3nt: TGTGCCAGCAACCCCTGGGGACGGACTGAAGCTTTCTTT
v_gene: TRBV7-2; j_gene: TRBJ1-1; d_gene: .; abundance: many; CDR3aa: CASSRRQVLLNTEAFF; CDR3nt: TGTGCCAGCAGCCGGCGACAGGTCCTCTTAAACACTGAAGCTTTCTTT
v_gene: TRBV27; j_gene: TRBJ1-2; d_gene: TRBD1; abundance: .; CDR3aa: CASSRGPDDLHGYTF; CDR3nt: TGTGCCAGCAGCAGGGGGCCCGACGACTTGCATGGCTACACCTTC
v_gene: TRBV7-2; j_gene: TRBJ2-7; d_gene: .; abundance: many; CDR3aa: CASSRTGIRSYEQYF; CDR3nt: TGTGCCAGCAGCCGAACGGGGATAAGGTCCTACGAGCAGTACTTC
v_gene: TRBV6-8; j_gene: TRBJ1-1; d_gene: .; abundance: once; CDR3aa: CASRPGRNTEAFF; CDR3nt: TGTGCCAGCAGACCAGGTAGGAACACTGAAGCTTTCTTT
v_gene: TRBV27; j_gene: TRBJ2-1; d_gene: TRBD2; abundance: few; CDR3aa: CASSSSGGTQQFF; CDR3nt: TGTGCCAGCAGTTCTAGCGGGGGGACTCAGCAGTTCTTC
v_gene: TRBV24-1; j_gene: TRBJ2-5; d_gene: TRBD1; abundance: .; CDR3aa: CATSSRRGQRSQETQYF; CDR3nt: TGTGCCACCAGTTCGCGCCGGGGACAGAGGAGCCAAGAGACCCAGTACTTC
v_gene: TRBV25-1; j_gene: TRBJ1-4; d_gene: TRBD1; abundance: .; CDR3aa: CASSATYWGQVEKLFF; CDR3nt: TGTGCCAGCAGTGCTACATATTGGGGACAGGTGGAAAAACTGTTTTTT
v_gene: TRBV5-1; j_gene: TRBJ1-2; d_gene: TRBD1; abundance: many; CDR3aa: CASSEAGTGVGYTF; CDR3nt: TGCGCCAGCAGCGAAGCCGGGACAGGGGTCGGCTACACCTTC
v_gene: TRBV20-1; j_gene: TRBJ2-5; d_gene: .; abundance: .; CDR3aa: CSAYNLVQYF; CDR3nt: TGCAGTGCTTATAACTTGGTCCAGTACTTC
v_gene: TRBV20-1; j_gene: TRBJ2-7; d_gene: TRBD1; abundance: once; CDR3aa: CSARGPGQGFGEQYF; CDR3nt: TGCAGTGCTAGAGGCCCGGGACAGGGTTTTGGCGAGCAGTACTTC
v_gene: TRBV7-8; j_gene: TRBJ2-2; d_gene: .; abundance: .; CDR3aa: CASSLVEDTGELFF; CDR3nt: TGTGCCAGCAGCTTGGTAGAGGACACCGGGGAGCTGTTTTTT
v_gene: TRBV18; j_gene: TRBJ1-2; d_gene: .; abundance: few; CDR3aa: CASSRRDTYGYTF; CDR3nt: TGTGCCAGCTCACGTCGGGACACGTATGGCTACACCTTC
v_gene: TRBV7-2; j_gene: TRBJ2-3; d_gene: .; abundance: many; CDR3aa: CASSSGGTDTQYF; CDR3nt: TGTGCCAGCAGCTCCGGAGGCACAGATACGCAGTATTTT
v_gene: TRBV20-1; j_gene: TRBJ1-1; d_gene: .; abundance: .; CDR3aa: CSARDRTTEAFF; CDR3nt: TGCAGTGCTAGAGATCGGACAACAGAAGCTTTCTTT
v_gene: TRBV10-3; j_gene: TRBJ1-1; d_gene: TRBD1; abundance: few; CDR3aa: CAISDAPGAGGMNTEAFF; CDR3nt: TGTGCCATCAGTGACGCCCCAGGGGCAGGGGGGATGAACACTGAAGCTTTCTTT
v_gene: TRBV7-6; j_gene: TRBJ2-2; d_gene: TRBD1; abundance: many; CDR3aa: CASSLGQGGPGELFF; CDR3nt: TGTGCCAGCAGCTTAGGACAGGGCGGCCCCGGGGAGCTGTTTTTT
v_gene: TRBV11-1; j_gene: TRBJ2-3; d_gene: .; abundance: many; CDR3aa: CASSLRGLTDTQYF; CDR3nt: TGTGCCAGCAGCTTACGGGGGCTCACAGATACGCAGTATTTT
v_gene: TRBV20-1; j_gene: TRBJ2-7; d_gene: .; abundance: .; CDR3aa: CSGMGEVYEQYF; CDR3nt: TGCAGTGGTATGGGAGAGGTCTACGAGCAGTACTTC
v_gene: TRBV19; j_gene: TRBJ2-1; d_gene: TRBD1; abundance: .; CDR3aa: CASSMGGTGHNEQFF; CDR3nt: TGTGCCAGTAGTATGGGCGGGACAGGTCACAATGAGCAGTTCTTC
v_gene: TRBV20-1; j_gene: TRBJ1-5; d_gene: .; abundance: .; CDR3aa: CSAQPVGGLGQPQHF; CDR3nt: TGCAGTGCCCAACCCGTGGGGGGGTTGGGGCAGCCCCAGCATTTT
v_gene: TRBV7-9; j_gene: TRBJ1-2; d_gene: TRBD1; abundance: few; CDR3aa: CASSLQGVIPYTF; CDR3nt: TGTGCCAGCAGCCTACAGGGGGTCATCCCCTACACCTTC
v_gene: TRBV11-2; j_gene: TRBJ2-1; d_gene: TRBD1; abundance: .; CDR3aa: CASSLLVTGVGYEQFF; CDR3nt: TGTGCCAGCAGCTTACTCGTGACAGGGGTTGGCTATGAGCAGTTCTTC
v_gene: TRBV5-6; j_gene: TRBJ1-1; d_gene: .; abundance: .; CDR3aa: CASSLAGIEAFF; CDR3nt: TGTGCCAGCAGCTTGGCGGGAATTGAAGCTTTCTTT
v_gene: TRBV12-3/TRBV12-4; j_gene: TRBJ2-7; d_gene: .; abundance: .; CDR3aa: CASSLLRGGEQYF; CDR3nt: TGTGCCAGCAGTTTACTCAGGGGGGGGGAGCAGTACTTC
v_gene: TRBV15; j_gene: TRBJ1-3; d_gene: TRBD1; abundance: .; CDR3aa: CATSRTGAGNTIYF; CDR3nt: TGTGCCACCAGCCGGACAGGGGCCGGAAACACCATATATTTT
v_gene: TRBV7-4; j_gene: TRBJ2-4; d_gene: TRBD1; abundance: many; CDR3aa: CASSLEGTEGRPTKNIQYF; CDR3nt: TGTGCCAGCAGCTTAGAGGGGACAGAAGGCCGCCCAACAAAAAACATTCAGTACTTC
v_gene: TRBV12-3/TRBV12-4; j_gene: TRBJ2-7; d_gene: .; abundance: many; CDR3aa: CASSPGHPSSYEQYF; CDR3nt: TGTGCCAGCAGCCCAGGACACCCTAGCTCCTACGAGCAGTACTTC
v_gene: TRBV4-2; j_gene: TRBJ2-3; d_gene: TRBD1; abundance: .; CDR3aa: CASSQDGTGGTDTQYF; CDR3nt: TGTGCCAGCAGCCAAGATGGGACAGGGGGCACAGATACGCAGTATTTT
v_gene: TRBV20-1; j_gene: TRBJ1-6; d_gene: .; abundance: .; CDR3aa: CSAGYLNSPLHF; CDR3nt: TGCAGTGCCGGATATCTGAATTCACCCCTCCACTTT
v_gene: TRBV7-9; j_gene: TRBJ2-7; d_gene: .; abundance: few; CDR3aa: CASSHRVGPYYEQYF; CDR3nt: TGTGCCAGCAGCCACCGTGTGGGTCCCTACTACGAGCAGTACTTC